The present entry profiles one T cell receptor beta chain with its context. Its antigen target is currently unknown. No base qualities exist here, and no much larger clone lies one base off it. The CDR3 covers 15 residues, taking in both the cysteine and the phenylalanine. CDR3 DNA is the only sequence kept; it has 45 bases, read in frame from the first base. V loses 4 bases, J loses 7 bases, and the germline ends lie 16 bases apart. CDR1 and CDR2, per the germline V gene, are MGHDK and SYGVNS. This entry is derived from a study of blood T cell repertoires in COVID-19 (dated by TCRdb to the early 2020s). The study in broad terms: Samples covering the acute and convalescent phases of COVID-19 were provided by collaborators in the United States, Italy and Spain. A freely available public database, intended as a resource for researchers studying the immune response to SARS-CoV-2, is where the repertoires were released. A de-identified subject ID, COVID-19 status, age in years and sex were almost always included in the sample metadata. The prospective study material was composed of cDNA or gDNA derived from T cells, B-cell-depleted T cells, or PBMCs. Deeply sampled blood TCRbeta repertoires from subjects exposed to, actively infected with, or recovered from COVID-19 were included in the dataset. Samples came from the ongoing ImmuneRACE study (first 160 participants) plus 1,254 subjects from 6 global collaborators. Where HLA class I and class II types were available, the types were taken from metadata supplied by the sample provider, not from assay-based typing.

TCRbeta CDR3 regions were amplified from genomic DNA by means of the immunoSEQ Assay, a bias-controlled multiplex PCR. In the source study's methods: Nucleated cell counts per sample were estimated from amplification of reference gene primers within the assay. To quantify the absolute abundance of each unique TCRbeta CDR3 rearrangement, sequence reads were collapsed and filtered. For each sample, productive Simpson clonality was calculated as the square root of Simpson's diversity index across productive rearrangements. In TCRdb, the immuneACCESS table is reduced to in-frame sequences with V and J assigned. These tables do not hold every clone; where another copy was compared, an unresolved V gene accounts for under half, and the others remain unexplained. The DNA gave D and trimming, while V, J and clone size come from that table. The sample table holds over 90,000 clones, of which about 90% were seen once. About 4% of the sample is held by the ten biggest clonotypes.

Whole blood was collected in K2EDTA tubes by collaborating institutions according to the institutions' own protocols. For TCRbeta analysis, collaborator samples were shipped as frozen whole blood, as isolated PBMCs, or as DNA extracted from either sample type. Results and caveats for the whole study, not just this receptor: The quantity of clinical and demographic metadata differed by source and by participant and was supplied without curation.

The sequenced sample was peripheral blood. The receptor chain draws on TRBV25-1 and TRBJ1-4, with TRBD1 perhaps the D gene, on 5 matching bases. This TCR was recovered from a man between 18 and 35 years old with acute or convalescent COVID-19. The sequence in DNA is TGTGCCAGCAGTGGACCACAGGAGTTTGGTGAAAAACTGTTTTTT. It codes for CASSGPQEFGEKLFF.